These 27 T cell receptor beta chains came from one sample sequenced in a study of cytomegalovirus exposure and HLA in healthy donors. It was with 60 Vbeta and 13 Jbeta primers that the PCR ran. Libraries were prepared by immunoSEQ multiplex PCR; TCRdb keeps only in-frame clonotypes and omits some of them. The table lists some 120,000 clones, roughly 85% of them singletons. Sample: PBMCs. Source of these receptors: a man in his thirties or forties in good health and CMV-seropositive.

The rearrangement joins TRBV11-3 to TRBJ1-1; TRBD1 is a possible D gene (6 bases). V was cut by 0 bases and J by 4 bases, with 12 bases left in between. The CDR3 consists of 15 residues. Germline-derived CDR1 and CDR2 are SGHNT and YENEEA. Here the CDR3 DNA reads TGTGCCAGCAGCTTAGAGGGGGCGGGCGGCACTGAAGCTTTCTTT. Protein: CASSLEGAGGTEAFF. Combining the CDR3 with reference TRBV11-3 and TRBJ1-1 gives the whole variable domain EAGVVQSPRYKIIEKKQPVAFWCNPISGHNTLYWYLQNLGQGPELLIRYENEEAVDDSQLPKDRFSAERLKGVDSTLKIQPAELGDSAVYLCASSLEGAGGTEAFFGQGTRLTVV.

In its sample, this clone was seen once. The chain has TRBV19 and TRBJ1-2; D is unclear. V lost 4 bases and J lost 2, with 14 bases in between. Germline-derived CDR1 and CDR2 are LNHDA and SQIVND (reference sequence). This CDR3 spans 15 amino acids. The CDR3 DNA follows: TGTGCCAGTAGTACCTACCAACAGCAGAACTATGGCTACACCTTC. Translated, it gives CASSTYQQQNYGYTF.

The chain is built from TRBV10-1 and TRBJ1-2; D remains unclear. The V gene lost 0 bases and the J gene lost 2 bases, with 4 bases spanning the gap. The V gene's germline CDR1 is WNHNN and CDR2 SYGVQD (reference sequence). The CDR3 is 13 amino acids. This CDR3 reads CASSESRNYGYTF. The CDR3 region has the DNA TGCGCCAGCAGTGAGTCCAGGAACTATGGCTACACCTTC.

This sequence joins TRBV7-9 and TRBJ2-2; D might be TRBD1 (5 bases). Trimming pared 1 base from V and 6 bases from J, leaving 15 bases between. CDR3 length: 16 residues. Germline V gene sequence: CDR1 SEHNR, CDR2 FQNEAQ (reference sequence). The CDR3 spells CASSLGFSGSAGELFF. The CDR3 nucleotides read TGTGCCAGCAGCTTAGGGTTCTCAGGGTCCGCCGGGGAGCTGTTTTTT.

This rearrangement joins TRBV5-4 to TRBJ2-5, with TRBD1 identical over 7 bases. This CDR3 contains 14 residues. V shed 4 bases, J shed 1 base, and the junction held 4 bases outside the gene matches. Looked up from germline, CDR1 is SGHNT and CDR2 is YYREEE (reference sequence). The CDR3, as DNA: TGTGCCAGCAGCCAATACAGGGGCCAAGAGACCCAGTACTTC. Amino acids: CASSQYRGQETQYF.

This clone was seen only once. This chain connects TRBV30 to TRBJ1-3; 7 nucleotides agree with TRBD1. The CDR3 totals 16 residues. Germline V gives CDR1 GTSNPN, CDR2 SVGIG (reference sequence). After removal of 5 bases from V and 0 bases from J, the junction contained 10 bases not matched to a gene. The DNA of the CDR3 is TGTGCCTGGGATTGGGACAGCCGGAGCTCTGGAAACACCATATATTTT. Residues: CAWDWDSRSSGNTIYF. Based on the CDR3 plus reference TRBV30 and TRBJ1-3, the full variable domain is SQTIHQWPATLVQPVGSPLSLECTVEGTSNPNLYWYRQAAGRGLQLLFYSVGIGQISSEVPQNLSASRPQDRQFILSSKKLLLSDSGFYLCAWDWDSRSSGNTIYFGEGSWLTVV.

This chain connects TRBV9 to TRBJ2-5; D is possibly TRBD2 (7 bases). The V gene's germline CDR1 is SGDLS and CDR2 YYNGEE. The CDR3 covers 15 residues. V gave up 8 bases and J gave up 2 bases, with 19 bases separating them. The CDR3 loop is CASCLGGGEQETQYF. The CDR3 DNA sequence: TGTGCCAGTTGCTTAGGGGGGGGCGAACAAGAGACCCAGTACTTC.

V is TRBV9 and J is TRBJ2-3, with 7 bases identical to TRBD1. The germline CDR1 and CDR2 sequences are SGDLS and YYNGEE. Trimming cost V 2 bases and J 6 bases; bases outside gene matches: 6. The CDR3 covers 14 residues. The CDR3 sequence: CASSVQQGSDTQYF. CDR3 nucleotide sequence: TGTGCCAGCAGCGTTCAACAGGGGAGTGATACGCAGTATTTT.

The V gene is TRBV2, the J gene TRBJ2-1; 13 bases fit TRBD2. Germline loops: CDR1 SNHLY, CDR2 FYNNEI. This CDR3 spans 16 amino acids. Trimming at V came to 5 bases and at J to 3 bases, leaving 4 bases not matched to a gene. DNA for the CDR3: TGTGCCAGCAGTCGGACTAGCGGGAGTTTCTACAATGAGCAGTTCTTC. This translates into CASSRTSGSFYNEQFF.

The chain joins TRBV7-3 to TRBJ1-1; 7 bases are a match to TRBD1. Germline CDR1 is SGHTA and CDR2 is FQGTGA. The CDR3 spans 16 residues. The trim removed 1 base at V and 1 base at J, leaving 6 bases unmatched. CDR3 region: CASSLIGGPENTEAFF. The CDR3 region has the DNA TGTGCCAGCAGCTTAATAGGGGGCCCGGAGAACACTGAAGCTTTCTTT.

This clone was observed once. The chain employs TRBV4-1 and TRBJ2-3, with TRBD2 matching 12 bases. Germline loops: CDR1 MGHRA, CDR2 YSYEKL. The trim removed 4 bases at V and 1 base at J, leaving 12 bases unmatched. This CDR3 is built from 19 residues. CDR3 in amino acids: CASSPHLAGGPLGTDTQYF. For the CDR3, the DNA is TGCGCCAGCAGCCCCCATCTAGCGGGAGGGCCATTAGGCACAGATACGCAGTATTTT.

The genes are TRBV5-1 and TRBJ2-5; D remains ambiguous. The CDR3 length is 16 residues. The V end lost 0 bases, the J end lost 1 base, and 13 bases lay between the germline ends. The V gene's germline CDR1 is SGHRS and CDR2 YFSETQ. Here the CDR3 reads CASSLGQARPQETQYF. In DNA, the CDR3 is TGCGCCAGCAGCTTGGGGCAGGCTCGCCCCCAAGAGACCCAGTACTTC.

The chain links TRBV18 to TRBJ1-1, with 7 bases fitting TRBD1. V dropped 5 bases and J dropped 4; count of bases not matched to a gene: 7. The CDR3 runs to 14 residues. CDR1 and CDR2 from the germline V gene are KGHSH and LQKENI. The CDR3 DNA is TGTGCCAGCTCAGAAAACAGGGGTTCCACTGAAGCTTTCTTT. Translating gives CASSENRGSTEAFF.

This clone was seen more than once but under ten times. The DNA of the CDR3 is TGTGCCAGCAGTTATACAGGGATGGGCGAGCAGTACTTC. Translating it yields CASSYTGMGEQYF. The chain combines TRBV2 with TRBJ2-7; TRBD1 is a possible D gene (6 bases). Trimming cost V 5 bases and J 6 bases, with 14 bases left between them. The CDR3 loop spans 13 amino acids. Germline CDR1 SNHLY, CDR2 FYNNEI.

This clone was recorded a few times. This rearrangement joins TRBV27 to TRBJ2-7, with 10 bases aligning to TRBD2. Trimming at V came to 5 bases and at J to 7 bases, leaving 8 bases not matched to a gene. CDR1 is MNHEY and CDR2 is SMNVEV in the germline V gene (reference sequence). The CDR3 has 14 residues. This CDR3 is CASSILAGHKEQYV. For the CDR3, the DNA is TGTGCCAGCAGTATACTAGCGGGACATAAAGAGCAGTACGTC.

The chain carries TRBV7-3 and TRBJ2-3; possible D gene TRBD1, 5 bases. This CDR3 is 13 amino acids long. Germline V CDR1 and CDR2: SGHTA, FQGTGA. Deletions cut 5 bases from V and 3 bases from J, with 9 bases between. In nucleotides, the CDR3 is TGTGCCAGCAGCCTTAAGGGGACAGATACGCAGTATTTT. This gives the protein CASSLKGTDTQYF. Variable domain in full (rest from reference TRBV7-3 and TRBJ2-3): GAGVSQTPSNKVTEKGKYVELRCDPISGHTALYWYRQSLGQGPEFLIYFQGTGAADDSGLPNDRFFAVRPEGSVSTLKIQRTERGDSAVYLCASSLKGTDTQYFGPGTRLTVL.

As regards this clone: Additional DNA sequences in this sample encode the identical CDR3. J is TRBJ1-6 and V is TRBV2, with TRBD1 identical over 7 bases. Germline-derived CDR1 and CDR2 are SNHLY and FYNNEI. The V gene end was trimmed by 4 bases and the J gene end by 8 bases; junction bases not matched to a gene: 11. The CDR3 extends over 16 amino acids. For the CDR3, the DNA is TGTGCCAGCAGTGGCTCTTCAGGGGGGCGGGATTCACCCCTCCACTTT. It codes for CASSGSSGGRDSPLHF.

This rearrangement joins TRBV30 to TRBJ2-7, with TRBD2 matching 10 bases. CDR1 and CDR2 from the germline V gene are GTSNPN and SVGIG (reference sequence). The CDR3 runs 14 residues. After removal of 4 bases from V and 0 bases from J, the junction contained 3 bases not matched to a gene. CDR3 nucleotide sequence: TGTGCCTGGACTGGACTAGCGGACTCCTACGAGCAGTACGTC. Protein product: CAWTGLADSYEQYV.

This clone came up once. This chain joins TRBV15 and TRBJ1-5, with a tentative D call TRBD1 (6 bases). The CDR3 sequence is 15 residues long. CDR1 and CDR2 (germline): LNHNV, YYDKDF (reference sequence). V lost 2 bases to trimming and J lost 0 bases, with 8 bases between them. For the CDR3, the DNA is TGTGCCACCAGCAGACCAGGGGTTAGCAATCAGCCCCAGCATTTT. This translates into CATSRPGVSNQPQHF. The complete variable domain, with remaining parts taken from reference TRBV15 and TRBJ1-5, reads DAMVIQNPRYQVTQFGKPVTLSCSQTLNHNVMYWYQQKSSQAPKLLFHYYDKDFNNEADTPDNFQSRRPNTSFCFLDIRSPGLGDTAMYLCATSRPGVSNQPQHFGDGTRLSIL.

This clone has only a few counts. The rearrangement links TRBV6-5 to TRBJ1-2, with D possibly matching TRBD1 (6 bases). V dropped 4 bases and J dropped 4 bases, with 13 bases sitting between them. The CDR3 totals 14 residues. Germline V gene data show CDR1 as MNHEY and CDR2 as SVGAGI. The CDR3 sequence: CASSLVTGFYGYTF. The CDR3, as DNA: TGTGCCAGCAGTTTAGTGACAGGATTCTATGGCTACACCTTC.

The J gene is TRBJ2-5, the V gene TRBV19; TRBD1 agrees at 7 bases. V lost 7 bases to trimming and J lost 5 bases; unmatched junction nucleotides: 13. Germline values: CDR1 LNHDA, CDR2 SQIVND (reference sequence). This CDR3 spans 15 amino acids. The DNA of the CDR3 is TGTGCCAGTACCGAGAGACAGGGATTTGTGGAGACCCAGTACTTC. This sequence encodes CASTERQGFVETQYF.

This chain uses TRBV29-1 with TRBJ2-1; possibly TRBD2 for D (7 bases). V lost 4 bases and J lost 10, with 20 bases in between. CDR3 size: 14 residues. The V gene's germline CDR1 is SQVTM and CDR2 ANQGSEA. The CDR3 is CSVVGGRLEGEQFF. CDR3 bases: TGCAGCGTTGTCGGGGGGCGTTTGGAAGGGGAGCAGTTCTTC.

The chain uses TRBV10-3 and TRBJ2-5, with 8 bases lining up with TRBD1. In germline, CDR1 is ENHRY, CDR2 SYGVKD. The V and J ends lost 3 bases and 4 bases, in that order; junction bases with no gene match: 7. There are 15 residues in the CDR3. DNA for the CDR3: TGTGCCATCAGTGAAGGACAGGGTTGGGGAGAGACCCAGTACTTC. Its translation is CAISEGQGWGETQYF.

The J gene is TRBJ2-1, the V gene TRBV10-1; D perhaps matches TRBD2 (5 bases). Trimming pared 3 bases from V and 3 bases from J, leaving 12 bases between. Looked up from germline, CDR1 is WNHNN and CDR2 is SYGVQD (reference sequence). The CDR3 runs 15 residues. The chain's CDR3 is CASSEERSGYNEQFF. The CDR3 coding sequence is TGCGCCAGCAGTGAAGAGCGGTCTGGCTACAATGAGCAGTTCTTC.

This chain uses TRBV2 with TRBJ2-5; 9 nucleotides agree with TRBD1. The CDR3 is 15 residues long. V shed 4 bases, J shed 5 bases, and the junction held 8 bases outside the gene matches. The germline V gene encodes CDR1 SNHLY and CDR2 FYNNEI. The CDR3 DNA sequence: TGTGCCAGCAGTGTGTTCGGGACAGGGACCGAGACCCAGTACTTC. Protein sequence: CASSVFGTGTETQYF.

DNA of the CDR3: TGTGCTAGTGCCCTGGAGGGGACTGAAGCTTTCTTT. Its translation: CASALEGTEAFF. The chain employs TRBV12-5 and TRBJ1-1; possibly TRBD1 for D (5 bases). With 7 bases removed from V and 5 bases from J, the gap between germline ends came to 11 bases. CDR1 and CDR2 (germline): LGHNT, FRNRAP. This CDR3 has 12 residues.

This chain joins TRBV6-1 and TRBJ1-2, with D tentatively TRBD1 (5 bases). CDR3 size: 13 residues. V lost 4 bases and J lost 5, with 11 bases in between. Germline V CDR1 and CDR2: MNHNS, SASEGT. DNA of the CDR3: TGTGCCAGCAGTGCAGACAGCCTATATGGCTACACCTTC. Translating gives CASSADSLYGYTF.